The 20 T cell receptor beta chains below were found in one sample sequenced in a study of CD8 T cells in ankylosing spondylitis. General study results and limits: Blood from ankylosing spondylitis patients appeared to carry a characteristic roughly 8-variant TCR beta motif.

TCRdb reprocessed the 5' RACE reads via MiXCR and lists one record per CDR3 protein. The table has a few hundred thousand distinct CDR3 sequences, 20% to 25% seen once; the top ten hold 15% to 20%. For these TCRs, the target antigens are not known. Sequencing was performed on blood, either unsorted or a sorted T cell fraction (not recorded which). The receptors were sampled from a male donor with ankylosing spondylitis.

A note on this clonotype: An end of the junction does not agree with germline; a read error may underlie this. CDR3 in amino acids: CAISEWGAGNQPQHF. CDR3 sequence (DNA): TGTGCCATCAGCGAGTGGGGGGCCGGCAATCAGCCCCAGCATTTT. This chain connects TRBV10-3 to TRBJ1-5, with a possible D match to TRBD1 (6 bases). The CDR3 runs to 15 residues. Germline V gene lookup returns CDR1 ENHRY and CDR2 SYGVKD.

This clonotype showed up just a few times. The chain employs TRBV5-1 and TRBJ2-7; 9 bases agree with TRBD1. This CDR3 spans 14 amino acids. Germline V gene sequence: CDR1 SGHRS, CDR2 YFSETQ. The V and J ends lost 4 bases and 2 bases, in that order; junction bases with no gene match: 4. The CDR3 nucleotides are TGCGCCAGCAGCGAGGACAGGGGCACCTACGAGCAGTACTTC. Its protein product is CASSEDRGTYEQYF.

This chain connects TRBV10-3 to TRBJ1-1, with a possible D match to TRBD1 (6 bases). The V end was cut by 0 bases, the J end by 4 bases, with 12 bases between. There are 15 residues in the CDR3. Looked up from germline, CDR1 is ENHRY and CDR2 is SYGVKD. The CDR3 bases are TGTGCCATCAGTGAGTCAGGACAGAGATTCACTGAAGCTTTCTTT. Translating gives CAISESGQRFTEAFF.

In nucleotides, the CDR3 is TGTGCCAGCAGTTTATCAAGAGGGACAGGGGTCGCAAACACCATATATTTT. This encodes CASSLSRGTGVANTIYF. The chain employs TRBV27 and TRBJ1-3; 10 nucleotides align to TRBD1. The J segment lost 6 bases and the V segment lost 0 bases, leaving 8 bases of the junction unmatched. The germline V gene has CDR1 MNHEY and CDR2 SMNVEV (reference sequence). This CDR3 is 17 amino acids long.

This clonotype was recorded a few times. The genes are TRBV7-8 and TRBJ1-1; 12 positions match TRBD1. This CDR3 contains 17 residues. Germline CDR1 is SGHVS and CDR2 is FQNEAQ. J lost 7 bases, V lost 0 bases, and 9 bases had no gene match. The CDR3 loop reads CASSLARDRGRVGEAFF. CDR3 DNA sequence: TGTGCCAGCAGCTTAGCCCGGGACAGGGGGCGTGTTGGTGAAGCTTTCTTT.

This clonotype occurred a few times. The chain couples TRBV29-1 to TRBJ2-3, with D possibly being TRBD2 (5 bases). V shed 7 bases and J shed 4 bases, with 12 bases lying between them. Germline values: CDR1 SQVTM, CDR2 ANQGSEA. The CDR3 length is 12 residues. The CDR3 DNA follows: TGCAGCGCCGGGTCCGGGGCAGATACGCAGTATTTT. It encodes CSAGSGADTQYF.

This clonotype was counted only a few times. This chain links TRBV28 with TRBJ2-1, with 14 positions matching TRBD2. Germline-derived CDR1 and CDR2 are MDHEN and SYDVKM. The ends lost 2 bases at V and 8 bases at J; junction bases unmatched: 14. The length of the CDR3 is 19 residues. The CDR3 region is CASSLRDRGLAGVFHEQFF. The CDR3 DNA reads as TGTGCCAGCAGTTTAAGGGACAGGGGACTAGCGGGAGTTTTCCATGAGCAGTTCTTC.

This chain connects TRBV7-9 to TRBJ2-2; a possible D gene is TRBD2 (5 bases). Germline V CDR1 and CDR2: SEHNR, FQNEAQ (reference sequence). The CDR3 runs to 16 residues. Trimming took off 0 bases at V and 4 bases at J, with 12 bases between the two ends. The CDR3 is CASSLAPGLFTGELFF. The CDR3 DNA reads as TGTGCCAGCAGCTTAGCGCCAGGACTGTTCACCGGGGAGCTGTTTTTT.

V gene TRBV25-1 combines with J gene TRBJ1-1; perhaps TRBD1 as D (6 bases). In germline, CDR1 is MGHDK, CDR2 SYGVNS. The CDR3 has 13 amino acids. The ends were cut back, 5 bases at V and 6 bases at J, with 13 bases in the middle. The CDR3: CASSQQGVPEAFF. In DNA form, the CDR3 reads TGTGCCAGCAGTCAACAGGGAGTCCCTGAAGCTTTCTTT.

The J gene is TRBJ2-1, the V gene TRBV2; 8 positions match TRBD2. Germline-derived CDR1 and CDR2 are SNHLY and FYNNEI. The J segment lost 1 base and the V segment lost 4 bases, leaving 6 bases of the junction unmatched. The CDR3 consists of 16 residues. CDR3 sequence: CASSVSGGVSYNEQFF. The CDR3 DNA reads TGTGCCAGCAGTGTTTCGGGAGGGGTGTCCTACAATGAGCAGTTCTTC.

The rearrangement links TRBV4-3 to TRBJ2-1; the match to TRBD2 covers 14 bases. The CDR3 is made up of 16 amino acids. Trimming removed 5 bases from V and 4 bases from J; junction bases left unmatched: 4. Germline assignment: CDR1 LGHNA and CDR2 YSLEER. CDR3 nucleotide sequence: TGCGCCAGCAGCGCTCGACTAGCGGGAGGGTACAATGAGCAGTTCTTC. Protein sequence: CASSARLAGGYNEQFF.

The gene calls are TRBV4-2 and TRBJ2-1; tentatively, D is TRBD2 (5 bases). V was shortened by 0 bases and J by 2 bases, with 11 bases between the two germline ends. In germline, CDR1 is LGHNA, CDR2 YNFKEQ. The CDR3 is made up of 16 amino acids. CDR3 bases: TGTGCCAGCAGCCAAGATCGAGCTAGCACCTACAATGAGCAGTTCTTC. This gives the protein CASSQDRASTYNEQFF.

The CDR3 region is CASSPETGNTIYF. The DNA for the CDR3 is TGTGCCAGCAGCCCCGAGACTGGAAACACCATATATTTT. The genes are TRBV3-1 and TRBJ1-3; D gene uncertain. The CDR3 has 13 amino acids. Trimming shortened V by 4 bases and J by 2 bases, and 6 bases separated the two germline ends. The germline CDR1 and CDR2 sequences are LGHDT and YNNKEL (reference sequence). Looking up the rest from reference TRBV3-1 and TRBJ1-3 gives the full variable domain: DTAVSQTPKYLVTQMGNDKSIKCEQNLGHDTMYWYKQDSKKFLKIMFSYNNKELIINETVPNRFSPKSPDKAHLNLHINSLELGDSAVYFCASSPETGNTIYFGEGSWLTVV.

CDR3 bases: TGTGCCAGCAGCTTAGCGCCTCTAGCGGGAGTGGGGAACATTCAGTACTTC. This sequence encodes CASSLAPLAGVGNIQYF. The rearrangement joins TRBV7-8 to TRBJ2-4, with 10 bases lining up with TRBD2. After removal of 0 bases from V and 7 bases from J, the junction contained 9 bases not matched to a gene. The CDR3 consists of 17 residues. The germline CDR1 and CDR2 sequences are SGHVS and FQNEAQ.

The chain joins TRBV18 to TRBJ2-2; D possibly corresponds to TRBD1 (6 bases). In germline, CDR1 is KGHSH, CDR2 LQKENI. V was pared by 2 bases and J by 2 bases, with 12 bases between. This CDR3 comprises 16 residues. CDR3 bases: TGTGCCAGCTCACCATCCTCAGGGGTCAACACCGGGGAGCTGTTTTTT. This sequence encodes CASSPSSGVNTGELFF. Looking up the rest from reference TRBV18 and TRBJ2-2 gives the full variable domain: NAGVMQNPRHLVRRRGQEARLRCSPMKGHSHVYWYRQLPEEGLKFMVYLQKENIIDESGMPKERFSAEFPKEGPSILRIQQVVRGDSAAYFCASSPSSGVNTGELFFGEGSRLTVL.

This clonotype occurred a few times. This chain joins TRBV3-1 and TRBJ2-1; D uncertain. CDR3 length: 16 amino acids. The V and J ends lost 0 bases and 0 bases respectively, with 9 bases between them. Germline assignment: CDR1 LGHDT and CDR2 YNNKEL (reference sequence). The CDR3 DNA reads as TGTGCCAGCAGCCAAGAAATAGCTAGCTCCTACAATGAGCAGTTCTTC. It is translated as CASSQEIASSYNEQFF.

This clonotype has at least ten counts. The chain carries TRBV29-1 and TRBJ2-5, with TRBD1 matching 8 bases. Germline V lookup: CDR1 SQVTM, CDR2 ANQGSEA. CDR3 length equals 12 residues. With 8 bases clipped from V and 2 bases from J, the junction kept 4 bases outside the gene matches. CDR3: CSLGQGQETQYF. DNA of the CDR3: TGCAGCCTAGGACAGGGTCAAGAGACCCAGTACTTC.

The chain is built from TRBV5-1 and TRBJ2-7, with 8 bases aligning to TRBD2. The CDR3 spans 14 residues. Germline CDR1 SGHRS, CDR2 YFSETQ. The ends lost 4 bases at V and 2 bases at J; junction bases unmatched: 5. The CDR3 sequence: CASSSTSGTYEQYF. CDR3 in DNA: TGCGCCAGCAGCAGCACTAGCGGAACCTACGAGCAGTACTTC.

This clonotype was found a few times. J is TRBJ1-1 and V is TRBV6-6; unclear D gene. The V end lost 3 bases, the J end lost 12 bases, and 11 bases lay between the germline ends. The CDR3 runs to 11 residues. Germline lookup yields CDR1 MNHNY and CDR2 SVGAGI (reference sequence). The CDR3, as DNA: TGTGCCAGCAGTTATCCGAGCCTGACTTTCTTT. Its translation is CASSYPSLTFF.

The chain links TRBV5-1 to TRBJ2-4; the match to TRBD2 covers 8 bases. V trimming: 0 bases; J trimming: 3 bases; junction bases outside the gene matches: 5. There are 16 residues in the CDR3. The germline CDR1 and CDR2 sequences are SGHRS and YFSETQ. CDR3 sequence (DNA): TGCGCCAGCAGCTTGGAAGTAGCGGGGCACAAAAACATTCAGTACTTC. Translating it yields CASSLEVAGHKNIQYF.